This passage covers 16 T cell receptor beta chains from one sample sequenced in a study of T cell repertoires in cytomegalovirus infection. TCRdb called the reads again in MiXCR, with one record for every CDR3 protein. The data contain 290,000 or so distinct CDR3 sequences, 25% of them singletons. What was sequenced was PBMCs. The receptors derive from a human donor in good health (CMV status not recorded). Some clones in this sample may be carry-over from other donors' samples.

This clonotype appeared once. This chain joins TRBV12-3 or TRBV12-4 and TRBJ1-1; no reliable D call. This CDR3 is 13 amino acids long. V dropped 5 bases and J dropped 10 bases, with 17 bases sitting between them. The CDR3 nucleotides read TGTGCCAGCAGTCCCCAGACTACGCCTGTAGCTTTCTTT. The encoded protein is CASSPQTTPVAFF.

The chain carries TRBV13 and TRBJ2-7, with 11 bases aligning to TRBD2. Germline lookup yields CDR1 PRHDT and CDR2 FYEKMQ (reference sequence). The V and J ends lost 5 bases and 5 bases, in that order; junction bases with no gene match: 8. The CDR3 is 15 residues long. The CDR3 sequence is CASSLDSGRANEQYF. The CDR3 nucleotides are TGTGCCAGCAGCCTTGATAGCGGGAGGGCCAACGAGCAGTACTTC.

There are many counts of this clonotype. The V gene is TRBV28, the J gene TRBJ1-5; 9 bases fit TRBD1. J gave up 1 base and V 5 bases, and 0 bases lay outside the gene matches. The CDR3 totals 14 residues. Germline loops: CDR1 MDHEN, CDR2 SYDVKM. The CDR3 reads CASSTGGSNQPQHF. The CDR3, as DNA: TGTGCCAGCAGTACAGGGGGCAGCAATCAGCCCCAGCATTTT.

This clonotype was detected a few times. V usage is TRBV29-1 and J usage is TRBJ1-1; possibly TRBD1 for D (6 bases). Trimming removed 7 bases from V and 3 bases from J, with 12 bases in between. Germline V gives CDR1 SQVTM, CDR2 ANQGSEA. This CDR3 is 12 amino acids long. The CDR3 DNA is TGCAGCGCGCAGGGGTTGTACACTGAAGCTTTCTTT. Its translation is CSAQGLYTEAFF.

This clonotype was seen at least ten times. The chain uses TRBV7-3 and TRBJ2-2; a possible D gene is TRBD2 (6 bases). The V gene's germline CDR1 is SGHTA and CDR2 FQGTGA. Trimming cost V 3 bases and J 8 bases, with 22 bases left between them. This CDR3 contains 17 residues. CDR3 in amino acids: CASSLSGGEVSFGELFF. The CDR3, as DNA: TGTGCCAGCAGCTTGTCTGGCGGGGAAGTCTCCTTTGGGGAGCTGTTTTTT.

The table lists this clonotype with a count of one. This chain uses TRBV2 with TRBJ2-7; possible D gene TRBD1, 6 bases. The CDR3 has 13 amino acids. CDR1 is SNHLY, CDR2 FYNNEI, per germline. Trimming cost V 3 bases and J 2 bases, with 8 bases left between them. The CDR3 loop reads CASSDAGAYEQYF. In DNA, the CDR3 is TGTGCCAGCAGTGACGCAGGGGCCTACGAGCAGTACTTC.

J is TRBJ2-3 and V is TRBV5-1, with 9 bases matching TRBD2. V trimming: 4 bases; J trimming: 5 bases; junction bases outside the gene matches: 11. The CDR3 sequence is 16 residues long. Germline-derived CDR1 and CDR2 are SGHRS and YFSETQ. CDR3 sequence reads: CASSPRLGGGGDTQYF. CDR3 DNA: TGCGCCAGCAGCCCCCGTCTCGGCGGGGGGGGAGATACGCAGTATTTT. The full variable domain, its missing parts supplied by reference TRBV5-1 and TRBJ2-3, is KAGVTQTPRYLIKTRGQQVTLSCSPISGHRSVSWYQQTPGQGLQFLFEYFSETQRNKGNFPGRFSGRQFSNSRSEMNVSTLELGDSALYLCASSPRLGGGGDTQYFGPGTRLTVL.

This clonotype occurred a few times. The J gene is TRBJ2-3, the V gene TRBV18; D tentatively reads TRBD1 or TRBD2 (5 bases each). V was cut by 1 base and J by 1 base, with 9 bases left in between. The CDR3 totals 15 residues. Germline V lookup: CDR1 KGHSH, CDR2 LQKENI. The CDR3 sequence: CASSPLQGRTDTQYF. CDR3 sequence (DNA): TGTGCCAGCTCACCACTTCAGGGACGCACAGATACGCAGTATTTT. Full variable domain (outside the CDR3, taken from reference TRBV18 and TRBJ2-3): NAGVMQNPRHLVRRRGQEARLRCSPMKGHSHVYWYRQLPEEGLKFMVYLQKENIIDESGMPKERFSAEFPKEGPSILRIQQVVRGDSAAYFCASSPLQGRTDTQYFGPGTRLTVL.

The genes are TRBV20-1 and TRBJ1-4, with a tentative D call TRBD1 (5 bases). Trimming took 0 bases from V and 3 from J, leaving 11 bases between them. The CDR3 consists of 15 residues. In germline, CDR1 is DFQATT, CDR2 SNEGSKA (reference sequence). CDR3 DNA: TGCAGTGCTAGAGAACCGGGGGACCCTAATGAAAAACTGTTTTTT. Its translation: CSAREPGDPNEKLFF.

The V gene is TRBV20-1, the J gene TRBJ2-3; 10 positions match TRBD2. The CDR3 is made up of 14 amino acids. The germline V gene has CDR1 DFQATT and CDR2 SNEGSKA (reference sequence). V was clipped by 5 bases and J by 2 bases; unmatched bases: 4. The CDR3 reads CSAPLAGNTDTQYF. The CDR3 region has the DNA TGCAGTGCTCCACTAGCGGGGAACACAGATACGCAGTATTTT.

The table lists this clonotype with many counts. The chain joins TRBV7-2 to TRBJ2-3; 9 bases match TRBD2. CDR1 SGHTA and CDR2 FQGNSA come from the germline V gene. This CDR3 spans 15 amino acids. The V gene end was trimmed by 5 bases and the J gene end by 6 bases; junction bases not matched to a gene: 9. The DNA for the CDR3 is TGTGCCAGCAGCACTGCTAGCGGGAAGGGGGATACGCAGTATTTT. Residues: CASSTASGKGDTQYF.

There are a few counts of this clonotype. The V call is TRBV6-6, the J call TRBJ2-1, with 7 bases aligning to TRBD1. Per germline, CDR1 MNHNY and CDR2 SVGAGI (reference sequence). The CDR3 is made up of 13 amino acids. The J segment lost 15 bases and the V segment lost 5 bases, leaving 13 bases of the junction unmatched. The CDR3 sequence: CASSDPGQEKRFF. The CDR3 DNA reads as TGTGCCAGCAGTGACCCCGGACAGGAGAAACGGTTCTTC.

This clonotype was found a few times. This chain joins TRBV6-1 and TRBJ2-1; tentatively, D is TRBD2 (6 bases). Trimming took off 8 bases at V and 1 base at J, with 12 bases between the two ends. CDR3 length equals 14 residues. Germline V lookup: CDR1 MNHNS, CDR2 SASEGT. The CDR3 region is CASLPAGSYNEQFF. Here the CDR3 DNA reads TGTGCCAGCCTTCCAGCGGGTTCCTACAATGAGCAGTTCTTC.

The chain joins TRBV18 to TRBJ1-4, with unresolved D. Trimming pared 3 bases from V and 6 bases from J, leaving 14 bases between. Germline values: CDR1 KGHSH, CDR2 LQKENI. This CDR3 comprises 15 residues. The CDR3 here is CASSPEQLAYEKLFF. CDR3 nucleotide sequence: TGTGCCAGCTCACCCGAACAGCTTGCCTATGAAAAACTGTTTTTT.

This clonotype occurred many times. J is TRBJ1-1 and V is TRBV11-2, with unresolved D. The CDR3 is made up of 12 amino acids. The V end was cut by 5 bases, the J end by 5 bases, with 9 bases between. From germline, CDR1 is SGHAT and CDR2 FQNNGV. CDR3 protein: CASSPGGTEAFF. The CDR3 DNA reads TGTGCCAGCAGCCCCGGTGGGACTGAAGCTTTCTTT.

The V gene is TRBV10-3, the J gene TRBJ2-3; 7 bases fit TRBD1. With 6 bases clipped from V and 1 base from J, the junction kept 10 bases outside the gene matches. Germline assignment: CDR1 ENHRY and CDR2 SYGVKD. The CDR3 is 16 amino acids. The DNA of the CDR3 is TGTGCCATCAGCCGAACCGGGACAGCCGGCACAGATACGCAGTATTTT. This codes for CAISRTGTAGTDTQYF.